This entry lists 30 T cell receptor beta chains sequenced from one sample in a study of cytomegalovirus exposure and HLA in healthy donors. This PCR relied on a set of 60 Vbeta primers and 13 Jbeta primers. Assay: immunoSEQ multiplex PCR; the TCRdb copy retains only in-frame clones and omits some. This sample lists approximately 75,000 clones; its ten largest clones have less than 6%. Sequencing was carried out using PBMCs. The receptors were sampled from a man in his forties in good health and CMV-seronegative.

This sequence joins TRBV4-3 and TRBJ1-6; 7 bases fit TRBD1. This CDR3 comprises 15 residues. Germline V gene lookup returns CDR1 LGHNA and CDR2 YSLEER. The V and J ends lost 0 bases and 9 bases, in that order; junction bases with no gene match: 5. The CDR3 DNA reads TGCGCCAGCAGCCAAGATCGGGCAGGGGGTTCACCCCTCCACTTT. It translates to CASSQDRAGGSPLHF.

The chain couples TRBV4-1 to TRBJ1-5; the D gene is possibly TRBD1 (5 bases). Germline V lookup: CDR1 MGHRA, CDR2 YSYEKL. The CDR3 spans 16 residues. Trimming removed 0 bases at V and 0 bases at J, with 9 bases between. The DNA of the CDR3 is TGCGCCAGCAGCCAAGAGGGGGGTCATAGCAATCAGCCCCAGCATTTT. It is translated as CASSQEGGHSNQPQHF.

The CDR3 DNA reads TGTGCCAGTAGTATCTCTCTGGCATCAGTAAACTACGAGCAGTACTTC. This encodes CASSISLASVNYEQYF. J is TRBJ2-5 and V is TRBV19; D not resolved. The end of the DNA aligns better with TRBJ2-7, so the J call may be wrong. CDR3 size: 16 residues. Germline V gene data show CDR1 as LNHDA and CDR2 as SQIVND (reference sequence).

The rearrangement uses TRBV5-1 and TRBJ1-1; 7 nucleotides match TRBD1. The J segment lost 1 base and the V segment lost 4 bases, leaving 10 bases of the junction unmatched. Per germline, CDR1 SGHRS and CDR2 YFSETQ. This CDR3 spans 16 amino acids. The CDR3 nucleotides are TGCGCCAGCAGCGAACAGGGGCCAGGCCAGAACACTGAAGCTTTCTTT. Protein: CASSEQGPGQNTEAFF.

The V and J genes are TRBV10-3 and TRBJ1-2; 8 positions match TRBD1. The CDR3 length is 13 residues. The germline V gene encodes CDR1 ENHRY and CDR2 SYGVKD. V lost 4 bases, J lost 6 bases, and 4 bases stayed unmatched. CDR3: CAISGPTGDGYTF. For the CDR3, the DNA is TGTGCCATCAGTGGCCCGACAGGGGATGGCTACACCTTC.

The chain uses TRBV11-2 and TRBJ2-3, with 7 bases that match TRBD2. The CDR3 runs to 15 residues. Germline V gives CDR1 SGHAT, CDR2 FQNNGV. Trimming at V came to 5 bases and at J to 5 bases, leaving 10 bases not matched to a gene. The CDR3 nucleotides are TGTGCCAGCAGCCCGGGAGGACGCCGCCGAGATACGCAGTATTTT. It codes for CASSPGGRRRDTQYF.

The chain carries TRBV5-4 and TRBJ1-2; possible D gene TRBD1, 6 bases. The germline gives CDR1 SGHNT, CDR2 YYREEE (reference sequence). Trimming stripped 4 bases from V and 4 bases from J, with 11 bases between. There are 13 residues in the CDR3. CDR3 sequence: CASSPRGTYGYTF. The CDR3 DNA is TGTGCCAGCAGCCCGAGGGGGACCTATGGCTACACCTTC.

The chain employs TRBV7-9 and TRBJ2-1; possible D gene TRBD2, 6 bases. V was cut by 1 base and J by 0 bases, with 7 bases left in between. Looked up from germline, CDR1 is SEHNR and CDR2 is FQNEAQ (reference sequence). The CDR3 is made up of 15 amino acids. DNA for the CDR3: TGTGCCAGCAGCTTAGGCGGGAACTCCTACAATGAGCAGTTCTTC. This encodes CASSLGGNSYNEQFF.

About this clone itself: Other DNA sequences in the same sample also yield this CDR3. V is TRBV4-3 and J is TRBJ2-3; 10 bases are a match to TRBD2. The germline gives CDR1 LGHNA, CDR2 YSLEER. Trimming took 1 base from V and 6 from J; bases not matched to a gene: 7. The CDR3 is 16 residues long. The CDR3 region is CASSQVTSGRSDTQYF. The CDR3, as DNA: TGCGCCAGCAGCCAAGTGACTAGCGGGCGCTCGGATACGCAGTATTTT.

DNA for the CDR3: TGTGCCAGCAGCTGGCAGGGCTCCTACAATGAGCAGTTCTTC. It translates to CASSWQGSYNEQFF. The chain carries TRBV7-8 and TRBJ2-1; possible D gene TRBD1, 5 bases. This CDR3 is built from 14 residues. Germline V gene data show CDR1 as SGHVS and CDR2 as FQNEAQ. The V end lost 4 bases, the J end lost 0 bases, and 7 bases lay between the germline ends. The full variable domain, rest sourced from reference TRBV7-8 and TRBJ2-1, is GAGVSQSPRYKVAKRGQDVALRCDPISGHVSLFWYQQALGQGPEFLTYFQNEAQLDKSGLPSDRFFAERPEGSVSTLKIQRTQQEDSAVYLCASSWQGSYNEQFFGPGTRLTVL.

The V gene is TRBV2, the J gene TRBJ1-1; 8 bases fit TRBD1. CDR3 length: 13 amino acids. Germline V lookup: CDR1 SNHLY, CDR2 FYNNEI. Trimming removed 8 bases from V and 1 base from J; junction bases left unmatched: 3. The CDR3 DNA sequence: TGTGCCAGCGTGACAGGGGCGAACACTGAAGCTTTCTTT. This codes for CASVTGANTEAFF.

The chain employs TRBV7-2 and TRBJ2-5, with TRBD2 matching over 8 bases. The germline CDR1 and CDR2 sequences are SGHTA and FQGNSA. The CDR3 totals 16 residues. With V trimmed by 1 base and J by 2 bases, 6 bases remained unmatched. CDR3 nucleotide sequence: TGTGCCAGCAGCTTAGGTAGTAGCGGGGATCAAGAGACCCAGTACTTC. Amino acids: CASSLGSSGDQETQYF.

J is TRBJ2-5 and V is TRBV20-1; a weak D match, TRBD2 (6 bases). CDR3 length equals 11 residues. Germline V gene lookup returns CDR1 DFQATT and CDR2 SNEGSKA (reference sequence). In DNA, the CDR3 is TGCACCGCGGGGAGTTTAGAGACCCAGTACTTC. The encoded protein is CTAGSLETQYF.

The gene calls are TRBV29-1 and TRBJ1-1; 8 bases line up with TRBD1. The ends lost 7 bases at V and 0 bases at J; junction bases unmatched: 7. CDR3 length: 14 residues. CDR1 is SQVTM, CDR2 ANQGSEA, per germline. In DNA, the CDR3 is TGCAGCGGGGAGGGACAGGAAATGAACACTGAAGCTTTCTTT. This encodes CSGEGQEMNTEAFF.

The chain combines TRBV18 with TRBJ2-2; TRBD1 matches 7 bases. The J segment lost 6 bases and the V segment lost 4 bases, leaving 2 bases of the junction unmatched. The CDR3 runs 13 residues. The germline CDR1 and CDR2 sequences are KGHSH and LQKENI. The CDR3 DNA reads TGTGCCAGCTCACAAGGACAGGCCGGGGAGCTGTTTTTT. Its protein is CASSQGQAGELFF.

V and J are TRBV6-5 and TRBJ2-3, with TRBD2 matching over 7 bases. V was clipped by 6 bases and J by 0 bases; unmatched bases: 3. Germline V gives CDR1 MNHEY, CDR2 SVGAGI. CDR3 length: 14 residues. CDR3 sequence reads: CASSRTRSTDTQYF. The CDR3 coding sequence is TGTGCCAGCAGCCGGACTAGGAGCACAGATACGCAGTATTTT.

V and J are TRBV7-9 and TRBJ1-1; D is unresolved. Trimming took 2 bases from V and 5 from J, leaving 6 bases between them. Germline V CDR1 and CDR2: SEHNR, FQNEAQ (reference sequence). This CDR3 region has 12 residues. CDR3 sequence: CASSLLLTEAFF. Here the CDR3 DNA reads TGTGCCAGCAGCTTACTTCTAACTGAAGCTTTCTTT.

V and J are TRBV10-3 and TRBJ2-1; 8 bases line up with TRBD2. The CDR3 totals 15 residues. V lost 5 bases to trimming and J lost 7 bases; unmatched junction nucleotides: 10. Per the germline V gene, CDR1 is ENHRY and CDR2 is SYGVKD. The CDR3 sequence: CAISRSGAERNEQFF. CDR3 DNA sequence: TGTGCCATCAGTCGTAGCGGGGCGGAAAGAAATGAGCAGTTCTTC.

J is TRBJ2-1 and V is TRBV5-1; possible D gene TRBD2, 5 bases. The V gene's germline CDR1 is SGHRS and CDR2 YFSETQ. This CDR3 has 13 amino acids. Trimming left V 1 base short and J 8 bases short, with 10 bases between. CDR3 sequence: CASSLRLAYEQFF. CDR3 in DNA: TGCGCCAGCAGCTTGCGGCTAGCCTATGAGCAGTTCTTC. The full variable domain, with the rest looked up from reference TRBV5-1 and TRBJ2-1, is KAGVTQTPRYLIKTRGQQVTLSCSPISGHRSVSWYQQTPGQGLQFLFEYFSETQRNKGNFPGRFSGRQFSNSRSEMNVSTLELGDSALYLCASSLRLAYEQFFGPGTRLTVL.

V is TRBV30 and J is TRBJ1-4; 7 positions agree with TRBD1. V shed 4 bases, J shed 3 bases, and the junction held 5 bases outside the gene matches. The CDR3 covers 14 residues. Germline loops: CDR1 GTSNPN, CDR2 SVGIG (reference sequence). The DNA for the CDR3 is TGTGCCTGGACCAGGACAGGACCTAATGAAAAACTGTTTTTT. This gives the protein CAWTRTGPNEKLFF.

The V call is TRBV5-5, the J call TRBJ1-4; D might be TRBD1 (5 bases). Germline-derived CDR1 and CDR2 are SGHKS and YYEKEE (reference sequence). The length of the CDR3 is 16 residues. Deletions cut 4 bases from V and 0 bases from J, with 13 bases between. CDR3: CASSKTPGTTNEKLFF. In nucleotides, the CDR3 is TGTGCCAGCAGCAAAACCCCAGGGACAACTAATGAAAAACTGTTTTTT.

The gene calls are TRBV4-1 and TRBJ1-3; D may be TRBD1 (6 bases). The CDR3 spans 17 residues. Germline V CDR1 and CDR2: MGHRA, YSYEKL. V shed 1 base and J shed 3 bases, with 16 bases lying between them. CDR3 in amino acids: CASSQVSYRAGGNTIYF. CDR3 DNA: TGCGCCAGCAGCCAAGTATCCTACAGGGCAGGTGGAAACACCATATATTTT.

This chain joins TRBV6-6 and TRBJ2-7, with D possibly being TRBD2 (5 bases). The germline V and J ends were trimmed by 2 bases and 6 bases, with 11 bases remaining between them. Germline V gene data show CDR1 as MNHNY and CDR2 as SVGAGI (reference sequence). The CDR3 runs to 13 residues. For the CDR3, the DNA is TGTGCCAGCAGTTACGCCGACTATATCGAGCAGTACTTC. Protein: CASSYADYIEQYF.

This chain joins TRBV29-1 and TRBJ2-5, with 14 nucleotides matching TRBD2. The end of the DNA fits TRBJ2-7 better, so the J call may be wrong. Germline loops: CDR1 SQVTM, CDR2 ANQGSEA. This CDR3 is built from 16 residues. The CDR3 loop reads CSVGGLAGVPSYEQYF. CDR3 coding DNA: TGCAGCGTTGGGGGACTAGCGGGGGTACCCTCATACGAGCAGTACTTC.

The chain joins TRBV14 to TRBJ1-3; no firm D call. Deletions cut 0 bases from V and 0 bases from J, with 3 bases between. This CDR3 has 14 amino acids. Per the germline V gene, CDR1 is SGHDN and CDR2 is FVKESK. The CDR3 DNA is TGTGCCAGCAGCCAAGATCTCTCTGGAAACACCATATATTTT. As protein: CASSQDLSGNTIYF. Looking up the rest from reference TRBV14 and TRBJ1-3 gives the full variable domain: EAGVTQFPSHSVIEKGQTVTLRCDPISGHDNLYWYRRVMGKEIKFLLHFVKESKQDESGMPNNRFLAERTGGTYSTLKVQPAELEDSGVYFCASSQDLSGNTIYFGEGSWLTVV.

The V and J genes are TRBV10-1 and TRBJ2-7, with 10 bases fitting TRBD2. The J segment lost 4 bases and the V segment lost 6 bases, leaving 9 bases of the junction unmatched. CDR3 length: 15 amino acids. Germline assignment: CDR1 WNHNN and CDR2 SYGVQD (reference sequence). The CDR3 reads CASSQNLAGAYEQYF. Written as DNA, the CDR3 is TGCGCCAGCAGCCAAAATCTAGCGGGAGCGTACGAGCAGTACTTC.

This chain links TRBV5-1 with TRBJ1-5; a possible D gene is TRBD1 (5 bases). The CDR3 loop spans 14 amino acids. From germline, CDR1 is SGHRS and CDR2 YFSETQ. Trimming left V 1 base short and J 11 bases short, with 16 bases between. The CDR3: CASSLRAKGWAQHF. CDR3 sequence (DNA): TGCGCCAGCAGCTTGAGGGCGAAGGGGTGGGCCCAGCATTTT.

This sequence joins TRBV5-1 and TRBJ1-5; 7 bases align to TRBD1. The CDR3 covers 15 residues. V was pared by 0 bases and J by 3 bases, with 3 bases of the junction left unmatched. In germline, CDR1 is SGHRS, CDR2 YFSETQ. CDR3 nucleotides: TGCGCCAGCAGCTTGGGACAGGGAGACAATCAGCCCCAGCATTTT. Translation gives CASSLGQGDNQPQHF.

The chain joins TRBV10-3 to TRBJ1-1; D not resolved. Germline V lookup: CDR1 ENHRY, CDR2 SYGVKD. The CDR3 runs to 14 residues. Trimming left V 3 bases short and J 2 bases short, with 10 bases between. CDR3 DNA sequence: TGTGCCATCAGTGACCTGAGAAGAAACACTGAAGCTTTCTTT. Protein: CAISDLRRNTEAFF.

The V and J genes are TRBV6-5 and TRBJ1-1, with D perhaps TRBD1 (5 bases). The CDR3 is 13 residues long. The germline CDR1 and CDR2 sequences are MNHEY and SVGAGI. With 3 bases removed from V and 6 bases from J, the gap between germline ends came to 11 bases. CDR3 residues: CASSYRGYPEAFF. The CDR3 region has the DNA TGTGCCAGCAGTTATCGGGGGTATCCTGAAGCTTTCTTT.